What follows describes a single T cell receptor (beta chain). These data belong to a study of PD-L1 blockade in urothelial cancer. On the study more broadly: Males with bladder-origin urothelial cancer made up about 90% of the roughly 30 patients. When blood samples were assessed, the median T cell count was approximately 140,000. Timepoints chosen for blood analysis were 3 weeks (second dose) and 6 weeks after treatment start.

Patients each gave 1 to 8 samples, pretreatment and on-treatment. The method was immunoSEQ multiplex PCR; TCRdb's version includes in-frame clones alone and lacks a portion of them. The sample records 100,000 or so clones, about nine tenths being singletons. From germline, CDR1 is MNHNS and CDR2 SASEGT. This CDR3 comprises 16 residues. Trimming removed 3 bases at V and 4 bases at J, with 16 bases between. The J gene is TRBJ2-1, the V gene TRBV6-1, with D perhaps TRBD2 (5 bases). The receptor was isolated from a woman older than 75 with urothelial cancer. The sample in question was PBMCs, obtained around atezolizumab (anti-PD-L1) treatment. This chain's CDR3 is CASSDKQARGYNEQFF. The CDR3 DNA sequence: TGTGCCAGCAGTGATAAGCAGGCCCGCGGGTACAATGAGCAGTTCTTC.